The 10 T cell receptor beta chains below were found in one sample sequenced in a study of human T cells and chemical hapten exposure. TCRdb redid the calling of the RACE reads with MiXCR, one entry per CDR3 protein. The sample shows 95,000 to 150,000 distinct CDR3 sequences, roughly 13% of them seen only once. Time point here: patch test 1, 2 weeks after DPC sensitization. Treatment: therapeutic diphenylcyclopropenone sensitization with weekly scalp DPC. This specimen was whole blood, taken in connection with sensitization to the hapten diphenylcyclopropenone (DPC). These receptors all come from a man aged 18 to 29 with alopecia areata. Some clones in this sample may be carry-over from other donors' samples.

The V call is TRBV7-2, the J call TRBJ2-5, with 10 bases that match TRBD1. The V segment lost 5 bases and the J segment 5 bases; nucleotides outside the gene matches: 5. Germline V gene data show CDR1 as SGHTA and CDR2 as FQGNSA. The CDR3 covers 14 residues. The DNA of the CDR3 is TGTGCCAGCAGCCCCGACAGGGGGCACGAGACCCAGTACTTC. Protein sequence: CASSPDRGHETQYF.

The chain has TRBV7-9 and TRBJ2-3; tentatively, D is TRBD2 (7 bases). V dropped 5 bases and J dropped 12 bases, with 24 bases sitting between them. The CDR3 consists of 15 residues. Germline assignment: CDR1 SEHNR and CDR2 FQNEAQ (reference sequence). DNA for the CDR3: TGTGCCAGCAGCCAGATTAGTGGGGGGGCCGGTCTACAGTATTTT. Its translation: CASSQISGGAGLQYF.

The chain joins TRBV7-2 to TRBJ1-2; D gene ambiguous. V was trimmed by 1 base and J by 6 bases, leaving 9 bases between them. The CDR3 is 13 residues long. Germline CDR1 and CDR2: SGHTA and FQGNSA. Here the CDR3 DNA reads TGTGCCAGCAGCTTAGGTTTAGGTCATGGCTACACCTTC. This translates into CASSLGLGHGYTF.

The V call is TRBV6-2 or TRBV6-3, the J call TRBJ2-1; 10 positions agree with TRBD2. Losses at the gene ends were 5 bases for V and 0 bases for J; bases not matched to a gene: 10. The CDR3 consists of 18 residues. Germline CDR1 is MNHEY and CDR2 is SVGEGT. The CDR3 loop is CASSRSSGRISSYNEQFF. CDR3 nucleotides: TGTGCCAGCAGTCGTTCTAGCGGGAGAATAAGCTCCTACAATGAGCAGTTCTTC.

The V gene is TRBV27, the J gene TRBJ2-7; 7 nucleotides agree with TRBD2. Germline V gives CDR1 MNHEY, CDR2 SMNVEV (reference sequence). CDR3 size: 15 residues. V was pared by 5 bases and J by 2 bases, with 9 bases of the junction left unmatched. The CDR3 sequence: CASSLLAGPTYEQYV. The CDR3 bases are TGTGCCAGCAGTCTCTTAGCGGGCCCGACCTACGAGCAGTACGTC.

In this sample, this clonotype turned up a few times. The rearrangement joins TRBV20-1 to TRBJ1-6; 9 bases are a match to TRBD1. This CDR3 has 16 amino acids. Germline V gene lookup returns CDR1 DFQATT and CDR2 SNEGSKA (reference sequence). The V segment lost 3 bases and the J segment 3 bases; nucleotides outside the gene matches: 6. The CDR3 coding sequence is TGCAGTGCTAGGATTGGACAGGGGATCTATAATTCACCCCTCCACTTT. Its translation is CSARIGQGIYNSPLHF.

This clonotype showed up many times. V usage is TRBV7-9 and J usage is TRBJ1-1, with D maybe TRBD1 (5 bases). The germline V gene encodes CDR1 SEHNR and CDR2 FQNEAQ (reference sequence). V was shortened by 0 bases and J by 4 bases, with 9 bases between the two germline ends. CDR3 size: 14 residues. CDR3 sequence: CASSLAGVVTEAFF. The CDR3, as DNA: TGTGCCAGCAGCTTAGCGGGGGTTGTCACTGAAGCTTTCTTT.

The chain recombines TRBV20-1 with TRBJ1-4; weak D call: TRBD1 (5 bases). Per germline, CDR1 DFQATT and CDR2 SNEGSKA (reference sequence). The V gene lost 3 bases and the J gene lost 3 bases, with 14 bases spanning the gap. The CDR3 is 15 amino acids. CDR3 region: CSASNRRSSNEKLFF. CDR3 in DNA: TGCAGTGCTAGTAACAGGAGAAGTTCTAATGAAAAACTGTTTTTT.

The chain has TRBV5-1 and TRBJ2-3; D might be TRBD2 (5 bases). The CDR3 is made up of 14 amino acids. Trimming took 4 bases from V and 2 from J, leaving 11 bases between them. Germline CDR1 SGHRS, CDR2 YFSETQ. CDR3 DNA: TGCGCCAGCAGCGACCAGCGGCTCACAGATACGCAGTATTTT. Its translation: CASSDQRLTDTQYF.

This clonotype was counted at least ten times. In nucleotides, the CDR3 is TGTGCCAGCAGCGACAGGGAAAATTATGAAGCTTTCTTT. It codes for CASSDRENYEAFF. The chain uses TRBV3-1 and TRBJ1-1; 7 bases fit TRBD1. The CDR3 totals 13 residues. Trimming cost V 5 bases and J 7 bases; bases outside gene matches: 7. CDR1 is LGHDT, CDR2 YNNKEL, per germline (reference sequence).